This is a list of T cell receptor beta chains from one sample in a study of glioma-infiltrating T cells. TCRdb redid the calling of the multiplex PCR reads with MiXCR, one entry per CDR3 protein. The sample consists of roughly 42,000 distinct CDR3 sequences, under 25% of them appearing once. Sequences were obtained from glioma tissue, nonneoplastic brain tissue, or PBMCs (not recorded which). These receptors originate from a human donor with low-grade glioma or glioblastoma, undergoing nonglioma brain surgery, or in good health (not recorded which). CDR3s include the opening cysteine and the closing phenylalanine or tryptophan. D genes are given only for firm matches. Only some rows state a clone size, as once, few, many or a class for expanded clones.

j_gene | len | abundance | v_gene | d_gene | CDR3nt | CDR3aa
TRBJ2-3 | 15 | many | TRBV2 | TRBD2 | TGTGCCAGCGTTCGGGACTATGGACCCACAGATACGCAGTATTTT | CASVRDYGPTDTQYF
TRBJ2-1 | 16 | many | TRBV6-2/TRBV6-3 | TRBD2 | TGTGCCAGCAGTTACGGGACTAGCGGGAGACCCTATGAGCAGTTCTTC | CASSYGTSGRPYEQFF
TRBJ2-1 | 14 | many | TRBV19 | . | TGTGCCACCAAATCTAGTCTCCCTCATAATGAGCAGTTCTTC | CATKSSLPHNEQFF
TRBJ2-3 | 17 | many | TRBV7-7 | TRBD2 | TGTGCCAGCAGCCCTAGGACTAGCGGGCCTAGCACAGATACGCAGTATTTT | CASSPRTSGPSTDTQYF
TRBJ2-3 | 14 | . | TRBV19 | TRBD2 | TGTGCCAGTAAAGCGGGGGGAAACACAGATACGCAGTATTTT | CASKAGGNTDTQYF
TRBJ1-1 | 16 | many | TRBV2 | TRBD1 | TGTGCCAGCAGTTCACAGGGGCAGGGGGCGAACACTGAAGCTTTCTTT | CASSSQGQGANTEAFF
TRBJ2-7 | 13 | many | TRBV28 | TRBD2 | TGTGCCAGCATCCTAGCGGGGCAGTACGAGCAGTACTTC | CASILAGQYEQYF
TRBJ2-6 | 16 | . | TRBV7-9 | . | TGTGCCAGCAGCTTAGACGCCCGCTCTGGGGCCAACGTCCTGACTTTC | CASSLDARSGANVLTF
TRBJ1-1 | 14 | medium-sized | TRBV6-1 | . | TGTGCCAGCAGTGACGGGGGCCCGGGCACTGAAGCTTTCTTT | CASSDGGPGTEAFF
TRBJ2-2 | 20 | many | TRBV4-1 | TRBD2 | TGCGCCAGCAGCCCGCTTCAGGGTTTCCAGCGGGGGGGCGAGGCCGGGGAGCTGTTTTTT | CASSPLQGFQRGGEAGELFF
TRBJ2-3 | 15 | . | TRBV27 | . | TGTGCCAGCAGGCGGGCGGTGGGCCCTGGGGATACGCAGTATTTT | CASRRAVGPGDTQYF
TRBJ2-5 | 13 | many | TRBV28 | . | TGTGCCAGCAGTCCTCGACAGGAAGAGACCCAGTACTTC | CASSPRQEETQYF
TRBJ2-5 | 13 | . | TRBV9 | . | TGTGCCAGCACAGGAAGCAGAGAAGAGACCCAGTACTTC | CASTGSREETQYF
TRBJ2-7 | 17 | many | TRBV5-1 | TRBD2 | TGCGCCAGCAGCTTGGAGCTAGCGGGAGGTTCAGTCGACGAGCAGTACTTC | CASSLELAGGSVDEQYF
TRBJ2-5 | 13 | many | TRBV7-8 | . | TGTGCCAGCAGCTTGGGCCGGCAAGAGACCCAGTACTTC | CASSLGRQETQYF
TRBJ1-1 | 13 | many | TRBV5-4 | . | TGTGCCAGCAGCTTGGGAGTGAACACTGAAGCTTTCTTT | CASSLGVNTEAFF
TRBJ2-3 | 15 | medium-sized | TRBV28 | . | TGTGCCAGCAGTCCTCATTCGGGGGGCACAGATACGCAGTATTTT | CASSPHSGGTDTQYF
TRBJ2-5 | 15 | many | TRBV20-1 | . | TGCAGTGCTGAGTTCCTTAAGGCGGGACGAGAGACCCAGTACTTC | CSAEFLKAGRETQYF
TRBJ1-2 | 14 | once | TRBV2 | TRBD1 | TGTGCCAGCAGTGAAGTCGGGACAGGGGAGAGCTACACCTTC | CASSEVGTGESYTF
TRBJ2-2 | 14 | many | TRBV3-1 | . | TGTGCCAGCAGCCACCCCCTTAGGAACGGGGAGCTGTTTTTT | CASSHPLRNGELFF
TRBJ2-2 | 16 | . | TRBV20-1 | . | TGCAGTGCTAGAAGCTCAGTAGGGGAGAACACCGGGGAGCTGTTTTTT | CSARSSVGENTGELFF
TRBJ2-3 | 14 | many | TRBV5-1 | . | TGCGCCAGCAGCCCGGACGCGAGCACAGATACGCAGTATTTT | CASSPDASTDTQYF
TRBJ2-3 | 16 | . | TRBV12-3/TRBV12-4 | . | TGTGCCAGCACCCCCGGGGGGAGGGGGGGCACAGATACGCAGTATTTT | CASTPGGRGGTDTQYF
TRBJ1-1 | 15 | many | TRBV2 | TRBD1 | TGTGCCAGCAGTGGTGGGACAGGGCGTGGAACTGAAGCTTTCTTT | CASSGGTGRGTEAFF
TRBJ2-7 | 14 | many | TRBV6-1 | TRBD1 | TGTGCCAGCAGTCGACAGGGGTCGGGCTACGAGCAGTACTTC | CASSRQGSGYEQYF
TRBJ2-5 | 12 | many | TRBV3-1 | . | TGTGCCAGCAGCCAAGTTGGAGAGACCCAGTACTTC | CASSQVGETQYF
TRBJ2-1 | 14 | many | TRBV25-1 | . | TGTGCCAGCAGTGAAGGCCAGGGGTACAATGAGCAGTTCTTC | CASSEGQGYNEQFF
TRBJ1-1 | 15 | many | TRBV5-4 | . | TGTGCCAGCAGAGGGGACACTTTAGGTGGCACTGAAGCTTTCTTT | CASRGDTLGGTEAFF
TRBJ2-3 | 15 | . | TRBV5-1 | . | TGCGCCAGCTCAGGGGGACTCCTACACACAGATACGCAGTATTTT | CASSGGLLHTDTQYF
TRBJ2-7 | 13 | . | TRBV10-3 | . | TGTGCCATCAGTGAGTCGGGAACCGACGAGCAGTACTTC | CAISESGTDEQYF
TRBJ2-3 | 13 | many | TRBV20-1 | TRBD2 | TGCAGTGCTCCCGGACTAGTGTGGGATACGCAGTATTTT | CSAPGLVWDTQYF